Given below is one T cell receptor beta chain in context. The sample belongs to a study of blood T cell repertoires in COVID-19. TCRdb's table, derived via immunoSEQ multiplex PCR, lists solely in-frame clones and lacks some. The sample includes about 230,000 clones, 84% of them seen just once. Germline CDR1 SGHTA, CDR2 FQGNSA. V lost 5 bases to trimming and J lost 6 bases; unmatched junction nucleotides: 11. CDR3 length: 15 amino acids. This clonotype was obtained from a man in his forties who had recovered from COVID-19. The chain combines TRBV7-2 with TRBJ2-3, with 7 bases identical to TRBD2. Sample: peripheral blood. The CDR3 DNA reads as TGTGCCAGCAGCCGTTTGGCGGGAGCAGAGGATACGCAGTATTTT. Encoded protein: CASSRLAGAEDTQYF.